A selection of T cell receptor beta chains follows, all from one sample in a study of shared clonotypes between healthy human individuals. Clones were sequenced by immunoSEQ multiplex PCR, and TCRdb holds only the in-frame ones, with some missing. The sample lists millions of clones; 90% to 95% were seen once. Sequencing was done on a sample of naive CD4+ T cells sorted from blood. These receptors came from a man aged 18 to 30 in good health. Both conserved end residues are part of each CDR3. D genes are given only for firm matches. Not every row has a clone size; where given, it reads once, few, many or a size class.

D gene,V gene,J gene,clone size,CDR3 DNA,CDR3 protein
TRBD2,TRBV11-2,TRBJ2-1,NA,TGTGCCAGCAGCTTAGCGGGAGGGACCTACAATGAGCAGTTCTTC,CASSLAGGTYNEQFF
NA,TRBV5-1,TRBJ1-4,NA,TGCGCCAGCAGCTTACGCAGGGAAGGCGAAAAACTGTTTTTT,CASSLRREGEKLFF
NA,TRBV7-9,TRBJ1-4,once,TGTGCCAGCAGCTTCCCCGGGGCCGTGGGTGAAAAACTGTTTTTT,CASSFPGAVGEKLFF
NA,TRBV6-5,TRBJ2-5,NA,TGTGCCAGCAGGGCCGGAGGGAGCCAGGAGACCCAGTACTTC,CASRAGGSQETQYF
TRBD1,TRBV6-1,TRBJ2-1,NA,TGTGCCAGCAGGTCCGGGACAGGGGCTTATGAGCAGTTCTTC,CASRSGTGAYEQFF
NA,TRBV4-3,TRBJ2-2,NA,TGCGCCAGCAGCCCCCTCCTAGTGAACACCGGGGAGCTGTTTTTT,CASSPLLVNTGELFF
TRBD1,TRBV5-1,TRBJ1-5,NA,TGCGCCAGCAGCTTGGAGGCAGGGGGTAGCAATCAGCCCCAGCATTTT,CASSLEAGGSNQPQHF
TRBD2,TRBV5-1,TRBJ2-1,NA,TGCGCCAGCAGCTTAAGCGGGAGGGCCTACAATGAGCAGTTCTTC,CASSLSGRAYNEQFF
TRBD1,TRBV6-6,TRBJ1-2,NA,TGTGCCAGCAGAGACAACAGGGGAAGGAGGGAGCTCGGCTACACCTTC,CASRDNRGRRELGYTF
NA,TRBV14,TRBJ1-2,once,TGTGCCAGCAGCCAAGACTGGAGAGGCTACACCTTC,CASSQDWRGYTF
NA,TRBV5-4,TRBJ1-3,NA,TGTGCCAGCAGCTGGCAGGCCAGCGGAGGAAACACCATATATTTT,CASSWQASGGNTIYF
NA,TRBV18,TRBJ1-4,NA,TGTGCCAGCTCAGTCGGAGGTGTTGCAAATGAAAAACTGTTTTTT,CASSVGGVANEKLFF
NA,TRBV5-6,TRBJ2-7,NA,TGTGCCAGCAGCTCCTTACGGGACCTTTCCTACGAGCAGTACTTC,CASSSLRDLSYEQYF
NA,TRBV12-2,TRBJ1-2,NA,TGTGCAAGTCGCTTTTCGACAGGGAATGGCTATGGCTACACCTTC,CASRFSTGNGYGYTF
NA,TRBV12-5,TRBJ2-1,NA,TGTGCTAGTGGTTTCGGTAGCGAGCAGTTCTTC,CASGFGSEQFF
NA,TRBV5-1,TRBJ2-5,NA,TGCGCCAGCAGCTTACGGCAAGAGACCCAGTACTTC,CASSLRQETQYF
TRBD1,TRBV9,TRBJ1-6,once,TGTGCCAGCAGCCGTACCGACAGGGTGGCGAATTCACCCCTCCACTTT,CASSRTDRVANSPLHF
TRBD2,TRBV5-4,TRBJ2-5,once,TGTGCCAGCAGCTTGCGGACTAGCGTTGAGACCCAGTACTTC,CASSLRTSVETQYF
NA,TRBV19,TRBJ1-3,NA,TGTGCCAGTAGGACCGCGGGGTCTGGAAACACCATATATTTT,CASRTAGSGNTIYF
NA,TRBV10-2,TRBJ1-1,NA,TGCGCCAGCAGGCGGGGAGGGGAGGGGAACACTGAAGCTTTCTTT,CASRRGGEGNTEAFF
TRBD1,TRBV5-1,TRBJ1-1,few,TGCGCCAGCAGCCTGTTTGACAGGGACAAAACTGAAGCTTTCTTT,CASSLFDRDKTEAFF
NA,TRBV7-2,TRBJ2-1,NA,TGTGCCAGCAGCACCCTTTCCGGGGAGCAGTTCTTC,CASSTLSGEQFF
NA,TRBV19,TRBJ1-2,NA,TGTGCCAGTAGTATCACCGGGAAAGCTAACTATGGCTACACCTTC,CASSITGKANYGYTF
NA,TRBV6-6,TRBJ1-1,NA,TGTGCCAGCAGTTCCAGCGGGACGGTGAACACTGAAGCTTTCTTT,CASSSSGTVNTEAFF
NA,TRBV29-1,TRBJ2-5,NA,TGCAGCGTTGGGCGGGGCCAAGAGACCCAGTACTTC,CSVGRGQETQYF
TRBD2,TRBV4-3,TRBJ2-5,NA,TGCGCCAGCAGCCAAGGAGCGGGAGGCCTGGGGGAAGAGACCCAGTACTTC,CASSQGAGGLGEETQYF
NA,TRBV4-2,TRBJ1-2,NA,TGTGCCAGCAGCCAAGAAGGGCGGGGGCCAGGAAGCTATGGCTACACCTTC,CASSQEGRGPGSYGYTF
NA,TRBV6-5,TRBJ2-3,NA,TGTGCCAGCAGTTCAGATACGCAGTATTTT,CASSSDTQYF
NA,TRBV30,TRBJ1-1,few,TGTGCCTGGAGTGTTTGGAATGAAGCTTTCTTT,CAWSVWNEAFF